The 7 T cell receptor beta chains listed next were all sequenced from one sample in a study of blood T cell repertoires in COVID-19. Assay used: immunoSEQ multiplex PCR; TCRdb lists only in-frame clones, some missing. The table has a few hundred thousand clones, 70% to 90% seen once. What was sequenced was peripheral blood. Receptor source: a man in his forties with acute or convalescent COVID-19.

The V gene is TRBV7-9, the J gene TRBJ1-5; maybe TRBD1 (6 bases). The CDR3 sequence is 16 residues long. CDR1 is SEHNR and CDR2 is FQNEAQ in the germline V gene (reference sequence). V dropped 5 bases and J dropped 2 bases, with 16 bases sitting between them. The CDR3 loop reads CASSPHTGIGNQPQHF. Written as DNA, the CDR3 is TGTGCCAGCAGCCCCCACACAGGGATTGGCAATCAGCCCCAGCATTTT.

This clone appeared once. J is TRBJ1-5 and V is TRBV7-8, with D hard to call. CDR1 is SGHVS and CDR2 is FQNEAQ in the germline V gene. This CDR3 region has 15 residues. Trimming stripped 5 bases from V and 4 bases from J, with 15 bases between. In nucleotides, the CDR3 is TGTGCCAGCAGCCGAGTCGCGAGGGTGAATCAGCCCCAGCATTTT. Translating it yields CASSRVARVNQPQHF.

The rearrangement uses TRBV7-8 and TRBJ2-6, with 9 bases identical to TRBD1. V shed 1 base and J 2 bases; nucleotides not matched to a gene: 3. Germline V gene data show CDR1 as SGHVS and CDR2 as FQNEAQ. The CDR3 runs 17 residues. The CDR3 protein is CASSLVGQGTGANVLTF. As DNA, the CDR3 is TGTGCCAGCAGCTTAGTCGGACAGGGGACTGGGGCCAACGTCCTGACTTTC.

The V call is TRBV30, the J call TRBJ1-1, with D perhaps matching TRBD1 (6 bases). CDR1 and CDR2 (germline): GTSNPN, SVGIG (reference sequence). The length of the CDR3 is 11 residues. V lost 2 bases and J lost 8, with 9 bases in between. The CDR3 DNA reads as TGTGCCTGGAGTTCGGGGGGCGAAGCTTTCTTT. The encoded protein is CAWSSGGEAFF.

The V gene is TRBV24-1, the J gene TRBJ1-5, with D possibly being TRBD1 (6 bases). The CDR3 runs to 13 residues. Germline CDR1 KGHDR, CDR2 SFDVKD. Trimming cost V 6 bases and J 7 bases, with 12 bases left between them. The CDR3 coding sequence is TGTGCCACCAGTCCGGACAGTTTGCAGCCCCAGCATTTT. Its translation: CATSPDSLQPQHF.

V and J are TRBV6-1 and TRBJ1-5; D remains unclear. There are 15 residues in the CDR3. V was cut by 1 base and J by 8 bases, with 15 bases left in between. CDR1 and CDR2 (germline): MNHNS, SASEGT. The CDR3 bases are TGTGCCAGCAGTGAAGTACCCAGGCCCACGGAGCCCCAGCATTTT. This sequence encodes CASSEVPRPTEPQHF.

This clone was found once. This chain links TRBV6-5 with TRBJ1-1; tentative D call: TRBD1 (6 bases). Per the germline V gene, CDR1 is MNHEY and CDR2 is SVGAGI. The ends were cut back, 7 bases at V and 1 base at J, with 13 bases in the middle. CDR3 length: 14 residues. For the CDR3, the DNA is TGTGCCAGCATGACAGGTCCTCAGAACACTGAAGCTTTCTTT. It specifies CASMTGPQNTEAFF.